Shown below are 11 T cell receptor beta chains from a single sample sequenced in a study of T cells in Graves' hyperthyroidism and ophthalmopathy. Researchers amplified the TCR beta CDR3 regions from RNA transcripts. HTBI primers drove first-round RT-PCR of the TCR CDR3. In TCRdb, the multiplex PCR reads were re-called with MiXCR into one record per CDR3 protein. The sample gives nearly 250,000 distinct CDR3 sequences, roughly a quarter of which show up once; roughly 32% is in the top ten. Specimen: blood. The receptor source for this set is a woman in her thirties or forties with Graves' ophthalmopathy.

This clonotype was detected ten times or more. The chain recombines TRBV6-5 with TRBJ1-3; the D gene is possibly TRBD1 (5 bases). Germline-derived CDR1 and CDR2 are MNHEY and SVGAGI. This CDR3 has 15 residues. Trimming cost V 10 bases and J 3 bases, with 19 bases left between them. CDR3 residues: CATRMASGLGNTIYF. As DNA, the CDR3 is TGTGCCACTCGGATGGCCTCGGGGCTTGGAAACACCATATATTTT.

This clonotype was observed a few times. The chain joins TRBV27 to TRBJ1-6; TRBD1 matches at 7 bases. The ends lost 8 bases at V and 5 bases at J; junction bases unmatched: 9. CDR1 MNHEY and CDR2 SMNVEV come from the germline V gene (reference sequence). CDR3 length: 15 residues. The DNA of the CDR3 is TGTGCCAGCCACGCAGGGACAGTAAATAATTCACCCCTCCACTTT. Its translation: CASHAGTVNNSPLHF.

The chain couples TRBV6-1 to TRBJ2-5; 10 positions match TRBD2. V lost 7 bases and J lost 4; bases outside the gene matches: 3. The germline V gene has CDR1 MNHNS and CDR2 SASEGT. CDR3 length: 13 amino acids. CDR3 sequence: CASTLAGAETQYF. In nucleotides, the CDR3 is TGTGCCAGCACCCTAGCGGGAGCAGAGACCCAGTACTTC.

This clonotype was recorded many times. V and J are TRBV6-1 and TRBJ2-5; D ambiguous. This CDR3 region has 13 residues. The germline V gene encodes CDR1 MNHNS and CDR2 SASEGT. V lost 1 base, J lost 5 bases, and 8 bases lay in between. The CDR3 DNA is TGTGCCAGCAGTGAAGGGGGATGGGAGACCCAGTACTTC. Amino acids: CASSEGGWETQYF.

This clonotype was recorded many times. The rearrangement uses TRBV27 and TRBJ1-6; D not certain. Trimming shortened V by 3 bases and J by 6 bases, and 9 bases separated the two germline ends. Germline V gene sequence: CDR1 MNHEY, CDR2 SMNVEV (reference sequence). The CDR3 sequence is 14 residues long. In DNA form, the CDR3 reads TGTGCCAGCAGTTTTCTGGCCAGTAATTCACCCCTCCACTTT. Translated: CASSFLASNSPLHF.

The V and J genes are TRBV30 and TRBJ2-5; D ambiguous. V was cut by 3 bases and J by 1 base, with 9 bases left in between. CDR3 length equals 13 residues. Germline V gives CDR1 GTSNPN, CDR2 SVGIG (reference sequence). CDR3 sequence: CAWRASFQETQYF. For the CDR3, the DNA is TGTGCCTGGAGGGCAAGTTTCCAAGAGACCCAGTACTTC.

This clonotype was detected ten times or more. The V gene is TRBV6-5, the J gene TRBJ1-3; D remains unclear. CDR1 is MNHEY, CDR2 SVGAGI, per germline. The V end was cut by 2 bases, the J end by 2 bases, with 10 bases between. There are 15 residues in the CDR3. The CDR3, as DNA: TGTGCCAGCAGTTACGCTGTGTGGCCTGGAAACACCATATATTTT. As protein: CASSYAVWPGNTIYF.

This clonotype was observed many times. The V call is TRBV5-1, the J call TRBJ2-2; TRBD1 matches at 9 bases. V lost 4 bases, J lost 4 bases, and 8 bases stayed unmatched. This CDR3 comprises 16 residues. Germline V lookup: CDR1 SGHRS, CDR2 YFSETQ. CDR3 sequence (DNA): TGCGCCAGCAGCAGCTGGGACAGGGTGACCACCGGGGAGCTGTTTTTT. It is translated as CASSSWDRVTTGELFF.

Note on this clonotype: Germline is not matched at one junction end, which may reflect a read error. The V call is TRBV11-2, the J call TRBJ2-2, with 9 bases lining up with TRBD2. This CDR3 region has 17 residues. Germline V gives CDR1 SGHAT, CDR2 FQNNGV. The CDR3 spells CASSLGTSAIGGGELSF. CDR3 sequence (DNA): TGTGCCAGCAGCTTAGGGACTAGCGCGATTGGTGGCGGGGAGCTGTCTTTT.

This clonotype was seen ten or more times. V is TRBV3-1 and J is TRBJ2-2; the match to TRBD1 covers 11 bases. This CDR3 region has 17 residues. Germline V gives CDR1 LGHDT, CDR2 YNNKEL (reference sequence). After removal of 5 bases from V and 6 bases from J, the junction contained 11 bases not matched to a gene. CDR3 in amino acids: CASSYHSGTGGAGELFF. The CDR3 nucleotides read TGTGCCAGCAGCTACCACTCCGGGACAGGGGGAGCCGGGGAGCTGTTTTTT.

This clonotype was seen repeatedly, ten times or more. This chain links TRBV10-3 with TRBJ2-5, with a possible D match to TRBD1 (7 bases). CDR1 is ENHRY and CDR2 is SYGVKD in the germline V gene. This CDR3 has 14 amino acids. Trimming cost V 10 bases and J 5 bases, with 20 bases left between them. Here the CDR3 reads CATQQGGGGETQYF. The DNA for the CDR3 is TGTGCCACCCAGCAGGGGGGAGGAGGGGAGACCCAGTACTTC.